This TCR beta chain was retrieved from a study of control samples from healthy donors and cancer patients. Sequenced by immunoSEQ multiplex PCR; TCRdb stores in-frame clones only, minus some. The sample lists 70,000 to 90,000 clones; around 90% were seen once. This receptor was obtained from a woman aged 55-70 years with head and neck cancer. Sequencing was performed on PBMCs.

CDR3: CASSSVGVIWGEAFF. The CDR3 DNA reads TGTGCCAGCAGCTCAGTGGGGGTGATCTGGGGTGAAGCTTTCTTT. The J gene is TRBJ1-1, the V gene TRBV28; TRBD1 might be the D (5 bases). The CDR3 covers 15 residues. Germline V gives CDR1 MDHEN, CDR2 SYDVKM. V gave up 6 bases and J gave up 7 bases, with 21 bases separating them.